This T cell receptor (beta chain) stems from a study of brain T cells in children with intractable seizures. Only cases whose brain tissue showed the highest T cell transcript signatures were sequenced. The length of the CDR3 is 16 residues. Per the germline V gene, CDR1 is SNHLY and CDR2 is FYNNEI. Unmatched junction bases numbered 17, after V lost 5 bases and J lost 10 bases. Produced via immunoSEQ multiplex PCR; TCRdb's table is partial and in-frame only. The table includes 70,000 to 85,000 clones, roughly 89% detected once. The clonotype was recovered from a girl aged 2 to 10 with Rasmussen encephalitis and intractable seizures. The gene calls are TRBV2 and TRBJ1-1, with 9 bases fitting TRBD1. Sample: peripheral blood, taken at surgery. The CDR3 sequence is CASSQVLATGGLGAFF. The CDR3 bases are TGTGCCAGCAGTCAGGTACTCGCGACAGGGGGTTTAGGAGCTTTCTTT.